Each of the 28 T cell receptor beta chains below was sequenced from the same sample in a study of blood T cell repertoires in COVID-19. The data were produced by immunoSEQ multiplex PCR, yet TCRdb's version contains in-frame clones alone and is incomplete. Among 90,000 or so clones, roughly 90% were seen once, and the ten largest hold under 5.5%. The sequencing input was peripheral blood. The receptors stem from a man between 60 and 70 years old with COVID-19, enrolled during active disease.

V usage is TRBV21-1 and J usage is TRBJ2-1; the DNA was not compared with TRBD2, the D call given in the table. TRBV21-1 is recorded as a pseudogene. The CDR3 is made up of 19 amino acids. The CDR3 sequence: CASSLPGLADPRRNNEQFF. The DNA of the CDR3 is TGTGCCAGCAGCTTACCGGGACTAGCGGACCCCCGACGTAACAATGAGCAGTTCTTC.

This chain uses TRBV24-1 with TRBJ1-1, with TRBD1 identical over 7 bases. Trimming took 7 bases from V and 3 from J; bases not matched to a gene: 16. The CDR3 sequence is 17 residues long. The germline V gene has CDR1 KGHDR and CDR2 SFDVKD. The CDR3 sequence: CATRARGRTGSYTEAFF. CDR3 in DNA: TGTGCCACCAGGGCGAGGGGACGGACAGGATCGTACACTGAAGCTTTCTTT.

This chain links TRBV5-1 with TRBJ1-1, with D tentatively TRBD1 (5 bases). V was cut by 1 base and J by 0 bases, with 7 bases left in between. The CDR3 has 14 amino acids. CDR1 and CDR2 from the germline V gene are SGHRS and YFSETQ. The CDR3 loop is CASSLMDMNTEAFF. The CDR3 DNA is TGCGCCAGCAGCTTGATGGACATGAACACTGAAGCTTTCTTT.

This rearrangement joins TRBV7-3 to TRBJ2-1, with a possible D match to TRBD2 (5 bases). Germline V gene sequence: CDR1 SGHTA, CDR2 FQGTGA. V was pared by 3 bases and J by 9 bases, with 15 bases between. CDR3 length: 14 amino acids. CDR3 region: CASSLVGDVGEQFF. The CDR3 DNA is TGTGCCAGCAGCTTGGTGGGAGACGTTGGTGAGCAGTTCTTC.

The CDR3 region is CASSPGTSGSREQFF. DNA of the CDR3: TGTGCCAGCAGCCCCGGGACTAGCGGGAGCAGAGAGCAGTTCTTC. The genes are TRBV7-6 and TRBJ2-1, with 14 bases matching TRBD2. The V gene's germline CDR1 is SGHVS and CDR2 FNYEAQ. There are 15 residues in the CDR3. V trimming: 5 bases; J trimming: 10 bases; junction bases outside the gene matches: 7.

The gene calls are TRBV30 and TRBJ1-3; D ambiguous. CDR3 length equals 12 residues. Trimming pared 6 bases from V and 2 bases from J, leaving 8 bases between. Germline lookup yields CDR1 GTSNPN and CDR2 SVGIG (reference sequence). As DNA, the CDR3 is TGTGCCTGTCCGGGTCCTGGAAACACCATATATTTT. Its protein product is CACPGPGNTIYF.

This chain uses TRBV18 with TRBJ2-6, with a tentative D call TRBD2 (6 bases). This CDR3 spans 17 amino acids. V was shortened by 3 bases and J by 0 bases, with 12 bases between the two germline ends. Germline V gene data show CDR1 as KGHSH and CDR2 as LQKENI. The CDR3 here is CASSPGLLSSGANVLTF. In DNA, the CDR3 is TGTGCCAGCTCACCGGGACTCCTTAGCTCTGGGGCCAACGTCCTGACTTTC. Full variable domain (remainder filled in from reference TRBV18 and TRBJ2-6): NAGVMQNPRHLVRRRGQEARLRCSPMKGHSHVYWYRQLPEEGLKFMVYLQKENIIDESGMPKERFSAEFPKEGPSILRIQQVVRGDSAAYFCASSPGLLSSGANVLTFGAGSRLTVL.

The chain has TRBV6-2 or TRBV6-3 and TRBJ2-3, with a weak D call TRBD2 (6 bases). The CDR3 is 13 residues long. The germline V gene encodes CDR1 MNHEY and CDR2 SVGEGT. Trimming took off 4 bases at V and 2 bases at J, with 7 bases between the two ends. CDR3 region: CASSWDSTDTQYF. CDR3 bases: TGTGCCAGCAGTTGGGACTCCACAGATACGCAGTATTTT.

This clone was picked up one time. This CDR3 reads CASSPRPMTGDNSPLHF. The CDR3 DNA reads as TGTGCCAGCAGTCCACGCCCTATGACAGGGGACAATTCACCCCTCCACTTT. V gene TRBV6-6 combines with J gene TRBJ1-6; the match to TRBD1 covers 8 bases. The CDR3 is 17 residues long. The junction had 13 bases not matched to a gene; V was cut back by 5 bases and J by 7 bases. Germline V CDR1 and CDR2: MNHNY, SVGAGI (reference sequence).

The J gene is TRBJ1-2, the V gene TRBV3-1 (or the pseudogene TRBV3-2); weak D call: TRBD1 (5 bases). V was pared by 4 bases and J by 2 bases, with 11 bases between. The germline V gene has CDR1 LGHDT and CDR2 YNNKEL (reference sequence). This CDR3 is 14 amino acids long. Written as DNA, the CDR3 is TGTGCCAGCAGCCTGGGCCGGGGGAACTATGGCTACACCTTC. Translated, it gives CASSLGRGNYGYTF.

The rearrangement joins TRBV5-1 to TRBJ2-7; 7 bases are shared with TRBD1. In germline, CDR1 is SGHRS, CDR2 YFSETQ. CDR3 length equals 15 residues. With V trimmed by 4 bases and J by 8 bases, 15 bases remained unmatched. Here the CDR3 DNA reads TGCGCCAGCAGCAGGTCCCCGGGACAGCAAATGAAGCAGTACTTC. The encoded protein is CASSRSPGQQMKQYF.

The chain combines TRBV7-9 with TRBJ2-2, with TRBD1 identical over 9 bases. The CDR3 runs 14 residues. From germline, CDR1 is SEHNR and CDR2 FQNEAQ (reference sequence). V gave up 4 bases and J gave up 7 bases; unmatched junction bases: 4. CDR3 nucleotides: TGTGCCAGCAGCTACGGACAGGGGATCGGGGAGCTGTTTTTT. Amino acids: CASSYGQGIGELFF.

In DNA form, the CDR3 reads TGTGCCAGCTCACAAGGGACTAGCGGGACCACAGATACGCAGTATTTT. It is translated as CASSQGTSGTTDTQYF. The V and J genes are TRBV18 and TRBJ2-3; 13 positions agree with TRBD2. CDR3 length: 16 residues. Germline trimming cut 4 bases from V and 2 bases from J; bases unmatched to any gene: 3. Germline V lookup: CDR1 KGHSH, CDR2 LQKENI.

The gene calls are TRBV23-1 and TRBJ2-7; TRBD1 matches at 10 bases. TRBV23-1 is given ORF status, its function remaining uncertain. This CDR3 is built from 14 residues. V trimming: 2 bases; J trimming: 3 bases; junction bases outside the gene matches: 1. Written as DNA, the CDR3 is TGCGCCAGCAGTCAACGGGACAGGGGCTACGAGCAGTACTTC. This sequence encodes CASSQRDRGYEQYF.

This clone was counted a single time. The chain uses TRBV4-1 and TRBJ1-5; the D gene is possibly TRBD1 (5 bases). The germline V gene encodes CDR1 MGHRA and CDR2 YSYEKL. V gave up 0 bases and J gave up 3 bases, with 18 bases separating them. The CDR3 is 18 residues long. In nucleotides, the CDR3 is TGCGCCAGCAGCCAAGATCCGGACATTCGGCAAATCAATCAGCCCCAGCATTTT. Protein product: CASSQDPDIRQINQPQHF.

The chain recombines TRBV19 with TRBJ1-6; tentatively, D is TRBD1 (5 bases). Trimming stripped 6 bases from V and 0 bases from J, with 21 bases between. This CDR3 has 19 residues. CDR1 and CDR2 (germline): LNHDA, SQIVND (reference sequence). The CDR3, as DNA: TGTGCCAGTAGGGGATACCGGGACTCCCGGAGCTCCTATAATTCACCCCTCCACTTT. Residues: CASRGYRDSRSSYNSPLHF.

J is TRBJ2-3 and V is TRBV6-6, with D perhaps matching TRBD1 (5 bases). The CDR3 length is 13 residues. Per germline, CDR1 MNHNY and CDR2 SVGAGI (reference sequence). V was shortened by 7 bases and J by 2 bases, with 10 bases between the two germline ends. CDR3 nucleotide sequence: TGTGCCAGCAAACTGACAGCCACAGATACGCAGTATTTT. Translated, it gives CASKLTATDTQYF.

The rearrangement uses TRBV5-1 and TRBJ1-5; 12 nucleotides line up with TRBD1. There are 18 residues in the CDR3. V was pared by 4 bases and J by 1 base, with 9 bases of the junction left unmatched. CDR1 and CDR2 (germline): SGHRS, YFSETQ. The CDR3 sequence is CASSPGTGGRRSNQPQHF. CDR3 nucleotide sequence: TGCGCCAGCAGCCCAGGGACAGGGGGCCGGAGGAGCAATCAGCCCCAGCATTTT.

This clone was observed a single time. The chain joins TRBV5-6 to TRBJ2-1; 10 bases match TRBD2. V lost 1 base, J lost 0 bases, and 10 bases stayed unmatched. CDR1 is SGHDT, CDR2 YYEEEE, per germline. There are 19 residues in the CDR3. CDR3 amino acids: CASSLRGLARQSSYNEQFF. The CDR3 nucleotides read TGTGCCAGCAGCTTGAGGGGACTAGCGCGACAGAGCTCCTACAATGAGCAGTTCTTC.

The chain has TRBV19 and TRBJ1-1, with TRBD1 identical over 7 bases. V was clipped by 6 bases and J by 1 base; unmatched bases: 11. CDR3 length equals 16 residues. Germline CDR1 LNHDA, CDR2 SQIVND (reference sequence). CDR3 nucleotides: TGTGCCAGTAGCCCCGGACAGGATCCTTGGAACACTGAAGCTTTCTTT. It yields the protein CASSPGQDPWNTEAFF.

The chain combines TRBV3-1 (or the pseudogene TRBV3-2) with TRBJ2-7, with 8 bases lining up with TRBD1. After removal of 5 bases from V and 6 bases from J, the junction contained 9 bases not matched to a gene. Germline CDR1 is LGHDT and CDR2 is YNNKEL (reference sequence). This CDR3 region has 14 residues. The CDR3, as DNA: TGTGCCAGCAGCTCCGGGACAGGTCACACCGAGCAGTACTTC. It is translated as CASSSGTGHTEQYF.

The chain carries TRBV6-6 and TRBJ2-7; TRBD1 matches 10 bases. The V and J ends lost 6 bases and 1 base, in that order; junction bases with no gene match: 3. The germline V gene encodes CDR1 MNHNY and CDR2 SVGAGI (reference sequence). The CDR3 has 14 residues. CDR3 in amino acids: CASSPGQGSYEQYF. In DNA form, the CDR3 reads TGTGCCAGCAGCCCGGGACAGGGGTCCTACGAGCAGTACTTC.

V gene TRBV29-1 combines with J gene TRBJ2-7, with 8 bases identical to TRBD2. This CDR3 has 12 residues. The V gene end was trimmed by 6 bases and the J gene end by 12 bases; junction bases not matched to a gene: 13. Germline V gene lookup returns CDR1 SQVTM and CDR2 ANQGSEA. CDR3 DNA sequence: TGCAGCGTCTTCGAACCGGGACTAGGTCTGTACTTC. Protein: CSVFEPGLGLYF.

The gene calls are TRBV24-1 and TRBJ1-5, with a possible D match to TRBD1 (5 bases). The CDR3 loop spans 14 amino acids. Germline V gives CDR1 KGHDR, CDR2 SFDVKD. V lost 5 bases and J 1 base, leaving 8 bases between the germline ends. As DNA, the CDR3 is TGTGCCACCAGTGCAAGACAGAGCAATCAGCCCCAGCATTTT. It codes for CATSARQSNQPQHF.

The chain couples TRBV11-2 to TRBJ2-2, with D possibly being TRBD1 (6 bases). Germline values: CDR1 SGHAT, CDR2 FQNNGV. V was cut by 5 bases and J by 5 bases, with 18 bases left in between. The length of the CDR3 is 16 residues. In DNA form, the CDR3 reads TGTGCCAGCAGCCCCTTGGCTCCAAGGGGGACCGGGGAGCTGTTTTTT. Translating gives CASSPLAPRGTGELFF.

The V call is TRBV7-8, the J call TRBJ1-6; D may be TRBD1 (5 bases). The germline V gene has CDR1 SGHVS and CDR2 FQNEAQ. Trimming pared 1 base from V and 3 bases from J, leaving 10 bases between. This CDR3 region has 16 residues. The CDR3 spells CASSLVVGGYNSPLHF. CDR3 in DNA: TGTGCCAGCAGCTTAGTGGTCGGGGGCTATAATTCACCCCTCCACTTT.

Points on this clone: The sample contains more than one DNA sequence encoding this CDR3. J is TRBJ1-5 and V is TRBV5-1; the D gene is possibly TRBD1 (5 bases). Trimming pared 2 bases from V and 1 base from J, leaving 10 bases between. The CDR3 runs 15 residues. Per germline, CDR1 SGHRS and CDR2 YFSETQ. The CDR3: CASSFGGYSNQPQHF. The CDR3, as DNA: TGCGCCAGCAGCTTCGGGGGGTACAGCAATCAGCCCCAGCATTTT.

In DNA, the CDR3 is TGCGCCAGCAGCTCCTCCAGCGGGATCGCCTACAATGAGCAGTTCTTC. It yields the protein CASSSSSGIAYNEQFF. The chain joins TRBV5-1 to TRBJ2-1, with 7 bases that match TRBD2. CDR3 length equals 16 residues. Looked up from germline, CDR1 is SGHRS and CDR2 is YFSETQ. With 3 bases clipped from V and 2 bases from J, the junction kept 8 bases outside the gene matches.